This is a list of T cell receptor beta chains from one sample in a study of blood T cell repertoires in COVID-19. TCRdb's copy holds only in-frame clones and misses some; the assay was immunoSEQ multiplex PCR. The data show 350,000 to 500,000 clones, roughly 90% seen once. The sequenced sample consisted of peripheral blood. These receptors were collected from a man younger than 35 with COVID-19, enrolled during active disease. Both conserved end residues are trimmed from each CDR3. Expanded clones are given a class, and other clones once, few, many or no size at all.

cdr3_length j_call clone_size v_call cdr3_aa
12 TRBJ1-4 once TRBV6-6 ASRDRTAHEKLF
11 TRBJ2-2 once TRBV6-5 ASRSGDTGELF
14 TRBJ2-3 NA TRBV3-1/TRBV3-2 ASSQTRGTQTDTQY
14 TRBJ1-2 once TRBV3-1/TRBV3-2 ASSQAEGTGTYGYT
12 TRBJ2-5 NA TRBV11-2 ASSFSGGEETQY
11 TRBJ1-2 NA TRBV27 ASSFQGQNGYT
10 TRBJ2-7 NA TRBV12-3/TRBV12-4 ASSSQPYEQY
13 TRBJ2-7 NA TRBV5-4 ASSLAGDLSYEQY
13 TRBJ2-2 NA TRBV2 ASTGQVLDTGELF
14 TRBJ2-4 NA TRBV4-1 ASSPGQGVAKNIQY
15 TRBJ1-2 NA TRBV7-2 ASSLGSTPADSTHKT
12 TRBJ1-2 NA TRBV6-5 ASSLLAGAGGYT
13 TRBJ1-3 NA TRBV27 ASSLSTGSGNTIY
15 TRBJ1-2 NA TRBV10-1 ASSGLGPDREPPGYT
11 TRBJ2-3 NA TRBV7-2 ASKGGRTDTQY
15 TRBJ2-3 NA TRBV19 ASSIYPSGGAGDTQY
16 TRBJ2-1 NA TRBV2 ASSERFVGQGSYNEQF
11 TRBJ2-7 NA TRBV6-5 ASGPGQTYEQY
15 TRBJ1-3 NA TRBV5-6 ASSSWTGLRYGNTIY
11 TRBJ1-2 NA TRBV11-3 ASSQIQGLGYT
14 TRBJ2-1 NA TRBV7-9 ASSLDGGRTYNEQF
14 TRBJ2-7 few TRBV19 ASSTRLSRSSYEQY
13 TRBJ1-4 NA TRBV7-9 ASSLAQGLDEKLF
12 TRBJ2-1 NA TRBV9 ASSVENVDNEQF
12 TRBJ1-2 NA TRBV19 ASSIDQTGRGYT
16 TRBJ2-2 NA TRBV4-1 ASSQETMSSGHTGELF
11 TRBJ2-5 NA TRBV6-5 ASEWDRGETQY
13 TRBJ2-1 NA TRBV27 ASSLTGLGYNEQF
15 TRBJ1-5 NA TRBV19 ASSIGTGLIVNQPQH
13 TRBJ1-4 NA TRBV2 ASSSRHSTNEKLF
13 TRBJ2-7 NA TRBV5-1 ASSLAPGTSYEQY
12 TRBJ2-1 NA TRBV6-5 ASSIPGQYNEQF
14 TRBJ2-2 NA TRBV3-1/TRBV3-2 ASSPHGRGATGELF
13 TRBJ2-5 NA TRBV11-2 ASSWSPGEVETQY
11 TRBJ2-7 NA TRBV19 ASSIGTAYEQY
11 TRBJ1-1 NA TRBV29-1 SVVKDRKDEAF
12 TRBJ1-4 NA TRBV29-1 SVGQGNTNEKLF
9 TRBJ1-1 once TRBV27 ATGRYGEAF
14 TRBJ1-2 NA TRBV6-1 ASIEPSTGEDYGYT
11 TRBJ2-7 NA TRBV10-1 ASSDRRQGAQY
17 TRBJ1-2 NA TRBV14 ASSQRGRGASGPNYGYT
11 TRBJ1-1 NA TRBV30 AGDRDVGTEAF
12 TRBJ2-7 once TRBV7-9 ASSSLAGTYEQY
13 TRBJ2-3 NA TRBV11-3 ASRTGGRSTDTQY
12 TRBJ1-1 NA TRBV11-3 ASSMDSMNTEAF
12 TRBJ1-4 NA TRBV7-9 ASSLDRGGEKLF
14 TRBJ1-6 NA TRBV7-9 ASSLDRDRGDSPLH
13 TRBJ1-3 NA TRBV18 ASSLRTADEAAIY
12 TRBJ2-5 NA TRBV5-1 ASSPGLGQETQY
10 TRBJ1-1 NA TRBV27 ASKQMNTEAF
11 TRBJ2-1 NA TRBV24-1 ATSDPWTNEQF
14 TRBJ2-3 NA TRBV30 AWRRGIGTAADTQY
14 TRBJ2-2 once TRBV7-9 ASSLSAGEHTGELF
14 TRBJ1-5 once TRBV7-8 ASSLNRVQNNQPQH
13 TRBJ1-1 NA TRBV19 ASSIPGGANTEAF
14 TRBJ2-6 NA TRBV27 ASSNRVSSGANVLT
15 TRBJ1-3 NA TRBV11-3 ASSPGQASDAGNTIY